This T cell receptor (beta chain) was profiled in a study of T cell responses to AZD1222 COVID-19 vaccine. Study outcomes and limitations: Regions 160-218 and 743-854 dominated among vaccine-associated CD4 TCRs spanning spike. Sampled repertoires all dated from after the peak T cell response. The study identified only five or six AZD1222 recipients as seropositive at baseline. With two AZD1222 doses given, Spike-specific TCR breadth and depth both rose.

Germline assignment: CDR1 LNHDA and CDR2 SQIVND (reference sequence). This CDR3 contains 14 residues. V gave up 5 bases and J gave up 5 bases; unmatched junction bases: 3. The protocol was immunoSEQ multiplex PCR, while the TCRdb copy is restricted to in-frame clones and leaves out a portion. The profile shows 150,000 or so clones, 88% of them singletons. Concerning this clone: Its antigen remains unidentified.

This chain joins TRBV19 and TRBJ1-5, with TRBD1 identical over 10 bases. This TCR was sampled from an adult in good health. The sequencing used peripheral blood, collected on day 0 of AZD1222 vaccination. The CDR3 protein is CASSPGQGYQPQHF. CDR3 DNA sequence: TGTGCCAGTAGTCCGGGACAGGGGTATCAGCCCCAGCATTTT.